These 17 T cell receptor beta chains originate from one sample sequenced in a study of CD4 T cells in relation to SARS-CoV-2 and coronaviruses. No antigen has been assigned to these receptors. Unexposed donor CD4+ T cells date from 2011-2018, before the COVID-19 pandemic. CD4+ T cells were isolated from the cells after about ten days of culture. The repertoire was sequenced with immunoSEQ multiplex PCR; TCRdb's copy has only in-frame clones and lacks some. The sample consists of 25,000 or so clones, more than 75% of them appearing once. Sequenced material: CD4+ T cells from PBMCs, cultured in vitro. These receptors all stem from a human donor in good health.

The chain combines TRBV6-1 with TRBJ1-3; TRBD1 might be the D (5 bases). CDR3 size: 14 residues. Germline V gene data show CDR1 as MNHNS and CDR2 as SASEGT. V lost 2 bases and J lost 2, with 7 bases in between. The CDR3 spells CASSEQGPGNTIYF. As DNA, the CDR3 is TGTGCCAGCAGTGAACAGGGTCCTGGAAACACCATATATTTT.

J is TRBJ1-2 and V is TRBV20-1, with a tentative D call TRBD1 (5 bases). Trimming took off 3 bases at V and 6 bases at J, with 20 bases between the two ends. Germline assignment: CDR1 DFQATT and CDR2 SNEGSKA (reference sequence). CDR3 length equals 15 residues. CDR3 nucleotide sequence: TGCAGTGCTAGTACGCAGGGCTATCCTCGGAATGGCTACACCTTC. It is translated as CSASTQGYPRNGYTF.

V and J are TRBV19 and TRBJ2-3; 8 bases map to TRBD2. The J segment lost 2 bases and the V segment lost 4 bases, leaving 11 bases of the junction unmatched. The V gene's germline CDR1 is LNHDA and CDR2 SQIVND (reference sequence). The CDR3 consists of 17 residues. The CDR3 loop reads CASSTTTSATYTDTQYF. The CDR3 DNA sequence: TGTGCCAGTAGTACCACGACTAGCGCAACATACACAGATACGCAGTATTTT.

This rearrangement joins TRBV7-6 to TRBJ2-5; 14 bases are shared with TRBD2. From germline, CDR1 is SGHVS and CDR2 FNYEAQ. J was trimmed by 7 bases and V by 1 base; bases with no gene match: 2. The CDR3 is 15 amino acids. The CDR3 coding sequence is TGTGCCAGCAGCTTAGACGGGACTAGCGGGGGGACCCAGTACTTC. Amino acid sequence: CASSLDGTSGGTQYF. Drawing the rest from reference TRBV7-6 and TRBJ2-5, the complete variable domain is GAGVSQSPRYKVTKRGQDVALRCDPISGHVSLYWYRQALGQGPEFLTYFNYEAQQDKSGLPNDRFSAERPEGSISTLTIQRTEQRDSAMYRCASSLDGTSGGTQYFGPGTRLLVL.

In its sample, this clone was seen once. J is TRBJ2-7 and V is TRBV28; 8 bases agree with TRBD1. Trimming cost V 7 bases and J 0 bases; bases outside gene matches: 2. Germline-derived CDR1 and CDR2 are MDHEN and SYDVKM. This CDR3 spans 13 amino acids. The CDR3 loop is CASTTGGSYEQYF. The CDR3 nucleotides are TGTGCCAGCACCACAGGGGGCTCCTACGAGCAGTACTTC.

This clone was picked up one time. This chain links TRBV10-3 with TRBJ2-7; possible D gene TRBD1, 6 bases. V lost 5 bases and J lost 2, with 25 bases in between. The CDR3 runs 18 residues. The germline CDR1 and CDR2 sequences are ENHRY and SYGVKD. The CDR3 protein is CAISSPPTGLHRPYEQYF. The CDR3 nucleotides read TGTGCCATCAGTTCACCCCCCACAGGGCTCCACCGGCCCTACGAGCAGTACTTC.

Details on this clone: This CDR3 is missing its conserved last phenylalanine or tryptophan, likely due to a read error. The DNA is omitted, as the CDR3 cannot be located on it reliably, and the CDR3 follows TCRdb's listing. The rearrangement joins TRBV12-3 or TRBV12-4 to TRBJ1-2. The CDR3 has 13 residues if both end residues are counted. The CDR3 protein is CAYLPGLRRAMRA.

The chain recombines TRBV24-1 with TRBJ2-5, with D possibly TRBD2 on 5 matching bases. CDR3 size: 13 residues. Between the trimmed V and J ends, which lost 8 bases and 0 bases, there was a span of 9 bases. Germline-derived CDR1 and CDR2 are KGHDR and SFDVKD. CDR3 region: CATIPGNQETQYF. The CDR3 DNA reads as TGTGCCACCATCCCCGGGAACCAAGAGACCCAGTACTTC.

V gene TRBV19 combines with J gene TRBJ2-5; D is undetermined. V lost 3 bases to trimming and J lost 2 bases, with 10 bases between them. Per germline, CDR1 LNHDA and CDR2 SQIVND (reference sequence). CDR3 length equals 14 residues. This CDR3 is CASSIYGSQETQYF. Written as DNA, the CDR3 is TGTGCCAGTAGTATCTATGGTTCTCAAGAGACCCAGTACTTC.

The chain is built from TRBV6-6 and TRBJ1-2, with TRBD1 matching over 8 bases. The CDR3 totals 12 residues. Germline V gene sequence: CDR1 MNHNY, CDR2 SVGAGI (reference sequence). The CDR3 DNA reads TGTGCATCACAAGACAGGGGACGAGGCTACACCTTC. It translates to CASQDRGRGYTF.

The V gene is TRBV7-8, the J gene TRBJ2-5; 15 bases match TRBD2. There are 17 residues in the CDR3. The germline CDR1 and CDR2 sequences are SGHVS and FQNEAQ. Trimming removed 5 bases from V and 5 bases from J; junction bases left unmatched: 9. The CDR3 bases are TGTGCCAGCAGCCCATGGACTAGCGGGAGGGCCGGTGAGACCCAGTACTTC. Its protein product is CASSPWTSGRAGETQYF.

The chain joins TRBV28 to TRBJ2-3; 8 bases line up with TRBD2. In germline, CDR1 is MDHEN, CDR2 SYDVKM. V shed 4 bases and J 2 bases; nucleotides not matched to a gene: 11. The CDR3 covers 17 residues. The CDR3 is CASSWGAGLASTDTQYF. The CDR3 nucleotides are TGTGCCAGCAGTTGGGGAGCAGGACTAGCTTCCACAGATACGCAGTATTTT.

The V call is TRBV5-6, the J call TRBJ2-3; D is possibly TRBD2 (5 bases). V was cut by 4 bases and J by 0 bases, with 15 bases left in between. This CDR3 is built from 16 residues. CDR1 SGHDT and CDR2 YYEEEE come from the germline V gene. DNA of the CDR3: TGTGCCAGCAGCGGCGGACCTAGGACTAGCACAGATACGCAGTATTTT. Amino acids: CASSGGPRTSTDTQYF.

The chain employs TRBV12-3 or TRBV12-4 and TRBJ2-7; tentative D call: TRBD2 (6 bases). This CDR3 has 13 amino acids. Trimming shortened V by 8 bases and J by 6 bases, and 17 bases separated the two germline ends. CDR3 sequence reads: CASGLSSAFEQYF. CDR3 DNA: TGTGCCAGCGGACTCTCTAGCGCCTTCGAGCAGTACTTC.

This clone has a handful of counts. V is TRBV18 and J is TRBJ2-3; 7 positions agree with TRBD1. The junction had 5 bases not matched to a gene; V was cut back by 2 bases and J by 6 bases. Germline CDR1 KGHSH, CDR2 LQKENI. This CDR3 spans 14 amino acids. The CDR3 nucleotides are TGTGCCAGCTCACCATCTTTCAGGGGGGATACGCAGTATTTT. Its protein is CASSPSFRGDTQYF.

The chain employs TRBV7-9 and TRBJ1-6; possibly TRBD1 for D (6 bases). The V gene lost 5 bases and the J gene lost 6 bases, with 14 bases spanning the gap. CDR1 SEHNR and CDR2 FQNEAQ come from the germline V gene (reference sequence). The CDR3 runs 15 residues. Here the CDR3 DNA reads TGTGCCAGCAGCCCCGTGACAGGCCTTAATTCACCCCTCCACTTT. Translated: CASSPVTGLNSPLHF.

The chain is built from TRBV18 and TRBJ2-7; 8 bases map to TRBD1. Germline trimming cut 6 bases from V and 3 bases from J; bases unmatched to any gene: 7. This CDR3 comprises 14 residues. The germline CDR1 and CDR2 sequences are KGHSH and LQKENI. The CDR3 protein is CASSGTGGNYEQYF. In DNA form, the CDR3 reads TGTGCCAGCTCGGGGACAGGCGGGAACTACGAGCAGTACTTC.